This TCR beta chain was sequenced in a study of CD8 T cells in Susac syndrome (dated by TCRdb to the late 2010s). For the wider study: Whether CD8+ T cell activation and differentiation in Susac syndrome was antigen driven was tested using repertoire sequencing. The clonality of the CD8+ T cell repertoire was compared across over 10 healthy donors, some 14 Susac syndrome patients and under 17 multiple sclerosis patients.

The full study reports these points: The number of individuals in the TCR sequencing and HLA analysis was recognized as being relatively small.

Trimming takes 6 bases from V and 3 bases from J, and the germline ends sit 15 bases apart. The CDR3 holds 14 amino acids from the cysteine to the phenylalanine. Kept here is only the CDR3 DNA, which spans 42 bases and is read in frame from base 1. The germline V gene yields MDHEN for CDR1 and SYDVKM for CDR2. As concerns this clonotype: It lacks a known antigen. Within one base of it there is no much larger clone, and no base qualities were kept.

RNA was extracted using the RNeasy kit, and roughly 0.5 to 1 ug of the RNA was reverse transcribed with random hexamers. The immunoSEQ multiplex PCR assay, covering 54 Vbeta and 13 Jbeta segments, was used to amplify TCR beta CDR3 regions. Bias from PCR amplification was corrected by using a synthetic template baseline for primer optimization and for computational correction. The paper's data handling went like this. Only productive sequences were kept, with reads annotated to V, D and J genes according to IMGT and analyzed in immunoSEQ Analyzer. To calculate clonality, Shannon entropy was normalized by log2 of the number of productive unique sequences and then subtracted from one. For each patient and control, public and private clones were evaluated within the 100 most prevalent clones. Clones were defined as Susac-specific when absent from the healthy and MS cohorts, from approximately 1,100 published viral clones and from other ImmuneACCESS disease sequences. TCRdb passed the public sequencing reads through fastp at Q25 and MiXCR, retaining productive beta sequences. Under each unique CDR3 protein, matching rows form one entry showing the most common genes and DNA. The V and J calls were determined by TCRdb, not by the authors. The sample has around 300,000 distinct CDR3 sequences on record, approximately 89% of them singletons. Jointly, the top ten make up approximately 0.18% of the sample.

High-throughput TCR beta sequencing profiled peripheral blood CD8+ and CD4+ T cells from healthy donors, Susac syndrome patients and multiple sclerosis patients. The multiple sclerosis controls were treatment-naive patients who had stable or active relapsing-remitting disease and met the revised McDonald criteria. Bulk CD8+ and CD4+ T cells were purified magnetically by negative isolation, whereas CD8+ TEMRA cells were enriched by FACS. Blood was drawn into EDTA tubes, processed within 24 hours, and PBMCs were isolated by density gradient centrifugation. PBMCs intended for TCR sequencing were cryopreserved in liquid nitrogen and thawed later in a water bath at 37 degrees C. The sorted or isolated CD4+, CD8+ and CD8+ TEMRA cells had a purity of 90% or higher.

The rearrangement joined TRBV28 to TRBJ2-7; TRBD2 is a possible D gene, resting on 6 matching bases. The source material was CD8+ T cells from PBMCs. This clonotype originated in a human donor with multiple sclerosis. The sequence in DNA is TGTGCCAGCAGCCGAGGAGGGGCTGGCTACGAGCAGTACTTC. Translated, this gives CASSRGGAGYEQYF.